A selection of T cell receptor beta chains follows, all from one sample in a study of T cell responses to AZD1222 COVID-19 vaccine. The table came from immunoSEQ multiplex PCR; TCRdb's copy has only in-frame clones and leaves some out. The data contain about 85,000 clones, around 90% of them singletons. The specimen comprised peripheral blood, sampled on day 0 of AZD1222 vaccination. The receptors were gathered from an adult in good health. The CDR3 runs from the conserved cysteine through the conserved F or W. The order of the fields is CDR3 DNA, CDR3 protein, D gene, J gene, V gene, clone size. A D gene is named only where the DNA matches it firmly. Expanded clones are given a class, and other clones once, few, many or no size at all.

CDR3 DNA: TGTGCCAGCAGCTTAGACTCCACAATGAACACTGAAGCTTTCTTT
CDR3 protein: CASSLDSTMNTEAFF
D gene: -
J gene: TRBJ1-1
V gene: TRBV7-9
clone size: -

CDR3 DNA: TGTGCCAGCAATGACAGACAGCTCTCTGGAAACACCATATATTTT
CDR3 protein: CASNDRQLSGNTIYF
D gene: -
J gene: TRBJ1-3
V gene: TRBV28
clone size: -

CDR3 DNA: TGTGCCAGCAGCTTAGATGGCTGGAGCGGAGGGTACCAAGAGACCCAGTACTTC
CDR3 protein: CASSLDGWSGGYQETQYF
D gene: -
J gene: TRBJ2-5
V gene: TRBV11-2
clone size: -

CDR3 DNA: TGTGCCAGCAGCGCCCCTGATGAAAAACTGTTTTTT
CDR3 protein: CASSAPDEKLFF
D gene: -
J gene: TRBJ1-4
V gene: TRBV7-9
clone size: -

CDR3 DNA: TGTGCCAGCAGCGTAGGTATGCCTAGCAGAACAGATACGCAGTATTTT
CDR3 protein: CASSVGMPSRTDTQYF
D gene: -
J gene: TRBJ2-3
V gene: TRBV9
clone size: -

CDR3 DNA: TGTGCCAGCAGTGAACAGGGGGCGATGGCTGAAGCTTTCTTT
CDR3 protein: CASSEQGAMAEAFF
D gene: TRBD1
J gene: TRBJ1-1
V gene: TRBV25-1
clone size: -

CDR3 DNA: TGTGCCGCGGCTGGGACAGGGATGTCCTCTGGGGCCAACGTCCTGACTTTC
CDR3 protein: CAAAGTGMSSGANVLTF
D gene: TRBD1
J gene: TRBJ2-6
V gene: TRBV7-9
clone size: -

CDR3 DNA: TGTGCCAGCAGTTTTTTCGGGGATTCGGGCTCTGGAAACACCATATATTTT
CDR3 protein: CASSFFGDSGSGNTIYF
D gene: -
J gene: TRBJ1-3
V gene: TRBV28
clone size: once

CDR3 DNA: TGCGCCAGCAGCCAAGAGTCCGGGGACAGGGATGACTATGGCTACACCTTC
CDR3 protein: CASSQESGDRDDYGYTF
D gene: TRBD1
J gene: TRBJ1-2
V gene: TRBV4-3
clone size: -

CDR3 DNA: TGTGCCAGCTCACCACTCACAGCTAGCACAGATACGCAGTATTTT
CDR3 protein: CASSPLTASTDTQYF
D gene: -
J gene: TRBJ2-3
V gene: TRBV18
clone size: -

CDR3 DNA: TGTGCCAGCAGCTCGGGACTAGCGGGAGGTTATGATACGCAGTATTTT
CDR3 protein: CASSSGLAGGYDTQYF
D gene: TRBD2
J gene: TRBJ2-3
V gene: TRBV7-3
clone size: -

CDR3 DNA: TGTGCCAGCAGCCTCGCCGGGACAGGGGGAGCAAGGGAGACCCAGTACTTC
CDR3 protein: CASSLAGTGGARETQYF
D gene: TRBD1
J gene: TRBJ2-5
V gene: TRBV7-8
clone size: -

CDR3 DNA: TGTGCCAGCAGCCCGGAGGGACTAGCGATGGGTAATGAGCAGTTCTTC
CDR3 protein: CASSPEGLAMGNEQFF
D gene: TRBD2
J gene: TRBJ2-1
V gene: TRBV7-8
clone size: -

CDR3 DNA: TGCAGCGTTTTAGTTGTTGACAGCACTAACTATGGCTACACCTTC
CDR3 protein: CSVLVVDSTNYGYTF
D gene: -
J gene: TRBJ1-2
V gene: TRBV29-1
clone size: -

CDR3 DNA: TGTGCCAGCAGCCGCAGGGGATACTCTGGAAACACCATATATTTT
CDR3 protein: CASSRRGYSGNTIYF
D gene: -
J gene: TRBJ1-3
V gene: TRBV25-1
clone size: -

CDR3 DNA: TGTGCCAGCAGTTTATCCGGGGGTACCCACTACGAGCAGTACTTC
CDR3 protein: CASSLSGGTHYEQYF
D gene: -
J gene: TRBJ2-7
V gene: TRBV27
clone size: -

CDR3 DNA: TGTGCCAGTAAGACTAGCGGGCTGGGCAATGAGCAGTTCTTC
CDR3 protein: CASKTSGLGNEQFF
D gene: TRBD2
J gene: TRBJ2-1
V gene: TRBV19
clone size: -

CDR3 DNA: TGTGCCAGCATCCCTAGCGGGAACTCCTACGAGCAGTACTTC
CDR3 protein: CASIPSGNSYEQYF
D gene: TRBD2
J gene: TRBJ2-7
V gene: TRBV6-5
clone size: -

CDR3 DNA: TGTGCCAGCAGCCGGGATGAGATCCGCACAGATACGCAGTATTTT
CDR3 protein: CASSRDEIRTDTQYF
D gene: -
J gene: TRBJ2-3
V gene: TRBV3-1/TRBV3-2
clone size: few

CDR3 DNA: TGTGCCAGCAGCTTAGGACAGGGGAACCTTGGCTACACCTTC
CDR3 protein: CASSLGQGNLGYTF
D gene: TRBD1
J gene: TRBJ1-2
V gene: TRBV13
clone size: once

CDR3 DNA: TGTGCCAGCAGTGAAGCTCCGACAGGGTCTGGAAACACCATATATTTT
CDR3 protein: CASSEAPTGSGNTIYF
D gene: TRBD1
J gene: TRBJ1-3
V gene: TRBV6-1
clone size: -

CDR3 DNA: TGTGCCAGCAGTTTATCGGGACAGGGGCCCTTTGGCTACACCTTC
CDR3 protein: CASSLSGQGPFGYTF
D gene: TRBD1
J gene: TRBJ1-2
V gene: TRBV27
clone size: -

CDR3 DNA: TGTGCCAGCTCACCAAACAGGGGACACACCGGGGAGCTGTTTTTT
CDR3 protein: CASSPNRGHTGELFF
D gene: TRBD1
J gene: TRBJ2-2
V gene: TRBV18
clone size: few

CDR3 DNA: TGTGCCAGCGGAAAGGACCGACGGGGCATTCAGTACTTC
CDR3 protein: CASGKDRRGIQYF
D gene: -
J gene: TRBJ2-4
V gene: TRBV12-3/TRBV12-4
clone size: -

CDR3 DNA: TGTGCCAGCACATGCGGGGAAGTTGAAAAACTGTTTTTT
CDR3 protein: CASTCGEVEKLFF
D gene: -
J gene: TRBJ1-4
V gene: TRBV21-1
clone size: few

CDR3 DNA: TGTGCCAGCAGCGTAGCGGGGAACAGGGCAGATACGCAGTATTTT
CDR3 protein: CASSVAGNRADTQYF
D gene: -
J gene: TRBJ2-3
V gene: TRBV9
clone size: once

CDR3 DNA: TGTGCCAGCAGCTTAGGCAGTAACACTGAAGCTTTCTTT
CDR3 protein: CASSLGSNTEAFF
D gene: -
J gene: TRBJ1-1
V gene: TRBV7-2
clone size: -

CDR3 DNA: TGTGCCAGCACTAGTCTACAGGGGGGATCCTACGAGCAGTACTTC
CDR3 protein: CASTSLQGGSYEQYF
D gene: TRBD1
J gene: TRBJ2-7
V gene: TRBV28
clone size: -

CDR3 DNA: TGTGCCAGCCGACCAACTAAGTTTAGGGGGACAGGGAAGCAAGAGACCCAGTACTTC
CDR3 protein: CASRPTKFRGTGKQETQYF
D gene: TRBD1
J gene: TRBJ2-5
V gene: TRBV28
clone size: -

CDR3 DNA: TGTGCCAGCAGTACCGTTGGGGCGACCCAGTACTTC
CDR3 protein: CASSTVGATQYF
D gene: -
J gene: TRBJ2-5
V gene: TRBV6-5
clone size: -

CDR3 DNA: TGTGCCAGCCTGGGGGTAGCGGGAGGGAACAATGAGCAGTTCTTC
CDR3 protein: CASLGVAGGNNEQFF
D gene: TRBD2
J gene: TRBJ2-1
V gene: TRBV2
clone size: -

CDR3 DNA: TGTGCCAGCGGGAGACAGGGGGCGCGTGAAAAACTGTTTTTT
CDR3 protein: CASGRQGAREKLFF
D gene: TRBD1
J gene: TRBJ1-4
V gene: TRBV6-5
clone size: -

CDR3 DNA: TGTGCCAGCAGAGCCAGGGGGGGGAACACTGAAGCTTTCTTT
CDR3 protein: CASRARGGNTEAFF
D gene: TRBD1
J gene: TRBJ1-1
V gene: TRBV2
clone size: -